This T cell receptor beta chain was observed in a study of shared clonotypes between healthy human individuals. Germline loops: CDR1 MGHRA, CDR2 YSYEKL. The V end lost 2 bases, the J end lost 7 bases, and 12 bases lay between the germline ends. CDR3 length: 14 residues. Generated by immunoSEQ multiplex PCR, the TCRdb table keeps only in-frame clones and is missing some. The sample records 2 million to 3 million clones, more than 80% being singletons. The chain is built from TRBV4-1 and TRBJ1-5, with no clear D. This receptor was taken from a young man in good health. Sequencing used naive CD4+ T cells sorted from blood. The subset was: CD45RA+ positively selected. DNA of the CDR3: TGCGCCAGCAGCCAATTGGTTAGCCGGCAGCCCCAGCATTTT. Translation: CASSQLVSRQPQHF.